The 13 T cell receptor beta chains below were found in one sample sequenced in a study of cytomegalovirus exposure and HLA in healthy donors. 60 Vbeta and 13 Jbeta primers were used in PCR. Repertoires were generated with immunoSEQ multiplex PCR, while TCRdb's copy carries only in-frame clones and drops some. The sample records 150,000 to 200,000 clones, approximately 85% being singletons. The sequenced material came from PBMCs. These receptors came from a man younger than 35 in good health and CMV-seropositive.

This chain connects TRBV25-1 to TRBJ2-3; 7 nucleotides line up with TRBD2. Germline V gene sequence: CDR1 MGHDK, CDR2 SYGVNS. V trimming: 1 base; J trimming: 3 bases; junction bases outside the gene matches: 4. The CDR3 spans 15 residues. The CDR3 loop reads CASSEFLGGTDTQYF. Written as DNA, the CDR3 is TGTGCCAGCAGTGAATTTCTCGGGGGGACAGATACGCAGTATTTT.

V and J are TRBV19 and TRBJ1-5; possible D gene TRBD1, 6 bases. Looked up from germline, CDR1 is LNHDA and CDR2 is SQIVND (reference sequence). The CDR3 is 17 amino acids. V was cut by 5 bases and J by 2 bases, with 19 bases left in between. For the CDR3, the DNA is TGTGCCAGTAGTGCTCAACACAGGGAAGGGGGCAATCAGCCCCAGCATTTT. Its translation is CASSAQHREGGNQPQHF.

The chain carries TRBV18 and TRBJ2-5; 9 nucleotides align to TRBD1. TRBJ2-7 matches the DNA end more closely, so the J call is doubtful. The CDR3 extends over 15 amino acids. CDR1 and CDR2 from the germline V gene are KGHSH and LQKENI. The DNA of the CDR3 is TGTGCCAGCTCCCCCGGGACAGGGTTTAACTACGAGCAGTACTTC. Residues: CASSPGTGFNYEQYF.

V is TRBV9 and J is TRBJ2-2, with unresolved D. Germline CDR1 reads SGDLS; CDR2 reads YYNGEE. This CDR3 is 15 amino acids long. Trimming cost V 4 bases and J 7 bases, with 17 bases left between them. The CDR3 is CASSYSEVGLGELFF. The CDR3 DNA is TGTGCCAGCAGCTACTCTGAGGTCGGCCTCGGGGAGCTGTTTTTT.

The chain joins TRBV5-6 to TRBJ2-5; D is uncertain. The J call may be wrong; the DNA end is better matched by TRBJ2-7. Germline CDR1 and CDR2: SGHDT and YYEEEE. The CDR3 sequence is 14 residues long. CDR3 protein: CASSLMTLSYEQYF. CDR3 nucleotide sequence: TGTGCCAGCAGCCTAATGACTCTCTCCTACGAGCAGTACTTC.

The CDR3 DNA follows: TGTGCCAGCAGCTTAGATATCTGGCTAGCGGGGGGGCCGTCGCAGTATTTT. Its protein is CASSLDIWLAGGPSQYF. This rearrangement joins TRBV7-2 to TRBJ2-3; the match to TRBD2 covers 12 bases. The CDR3 spans 17 residues. Germline lookup yields CDR1 SGHTA and CDR2 FQGNSA. Trimming removed 1 base from V and 10 bases from J; junction bases left unmatched: 12. The full variable domain, in which reference TRBV7-2 and TRBJ2-3 provide the parts outside the CDR3, is GAGVSQSPSNKVTEKGKDVELRCDPISGHTALYWYRQSLGQGLEFLIYFQGNSAPDKSGLPSDRFSAERTGGSVSTLTIQRTQQEDSAVYLCASSLDIWLAGGPSQYFGPGTRLTVL.

The gene calls are TRBV7-9 and TRBJ2-7; weak D call: TRBD2 (5 bases). Germline V gene lookup returns CDR1 SEHNR and CDR2 FQNEAQ (reference sequence). V dropped 3 bases and J dropped 2 bases, with 8 bases sitting between them. The CDR3 length is 13 residues. CDR3 residues: CASSFGKTYEQYF. DNA of the CDR3: TGTGCCAGCAGCTTCGGGAAGACCTACGAGCAGTACTTC.

The chain has TRBV6-5 and TRBJ1-1; 7 bases are shared with TRBD1. V trimming: 11 bases; J trimming: 1 base; junction bases outside the gene matches: 4. Germline V lookup: CDR1 MNHEY, CDR2 SVGAGI. CDR3 length equals 12 residues. CDR3 nucleotide sequence: TGTGCCGTCCAGGGGGAGAACACTGAAGCTTTCTTT. This gives the protein CAVQGENTEAFF.

V gene TRBV7-9 combines with J gene TRBJ1-2; the D is unclear. CDR3 length: 12 amino acids. The V end lost 3 bases, the J end lost 5 bases, and 7 bases lay between the germline ends. The germline V gene has CDR1 SEHNR and CDR2 FQNEAQ (reference sequence). Here the CDR3 DNA reads TGTGCCAGCAGCTTGACGGGATATGGCTACACCTTC. Translating it yields CASSLTGYGYTF.

This chain connects TRBV2 to TRBJ2-2, with D perhaps TRBD1 (6 bases). This CDR3 is 14 amino acids long. Germline lookup yields CDR1 SNHLY and CDR2 FYNNEI. The V end lost 6 bases, the J end lost 0 bases, and 8 bases lay between the germline ends. CDR3 in amino acids: CASRTGTNTGELFF. CDR3 nucleotides: TGTGCCAGCAGGACAGGAACGAACACCGGGGAGCTGTTTTTT.

J is TRBJ2-4 and V is TRBV5-1, with 10 bases fitting TRBD2. V was clipped by 2 bases and J by 5 bases; unmatched bases: 1. The length of the CDR3 is 14 residues. Germline V gene sequence: CDR1 SGHRS, CDR2 YFSETQ. CDR3 residues: CASSFGTSENIQYF. CDR3 bases: TGCGCCAGCAGCTTTGGGACTAGCGAAAACATTCAGTACTTC.

This clone was found once. The chain joins TRBV6-1 to TRBJ2-3; a possible D gene is TRBD2 (5 bases). This CDR3 has 13 residues. From germline, CDR1 is MNHNS and CDR2 SASEGT. Deletions cut 3 bases from V and 8 bases from J, with 12 bases between. CDR3 in amino acids: CASSDGRGGTQYF. The CDR3 DNA is TGTGCCAGCAGTGACGGACGAGGAGGTACGCAGTATTTT.

This sequence joins TRBV11-3 and TRBJ2-2; 7 bases line up with TRBD1. J gave up 7 bases and V 5 bases, and 10 bases lay outside the gene matches. Germline CDR1 reads SGHNT; CDR2 reads YENEEA. The CDR3 extends over 15 amino acids. The CDR3 protein is CASSPRQGRDGELFF. For the CDR3, the DNA is TGTGCCAGCAGCCCGAGACAGGGACGGGACGGGGAGCTGTTTTTT. The variable domain in full, completed from reference TRBV11-3 and TRBJ2-2, reads EAGVVQSPRYKIIEKKQPVAFWCNPISGHNTLYWYLQNLGQGPELLIRYENEEAVDDSQLPKDRFSAERLKGVDSTLKIQPAELGDSAVYLCASSPRQGRDGELFFGEGSRLTVL.